Below are 30 T cell receptor beta chains sequenced from a single sample in a study of technical replicates of blood from a handful of donors. Assay used: immunoSEQ multiplex PCR; TCRdb lists only in-frame clones, some missing. The data show just under 100,000 clones, about 95% seen once. Source material: T cells isolated from PBMCs. Source of these receptors: a human donor in good health.

The V and J genes are TRBV11-3 and TRBJ2-2; TRBD2 is a possible D gene (5 bases). CDR1 is SGHNT, CDR2 YENEEA, per germline. Between the trimmed V and J ends, which lost 0 bases and 5 bases, there was a span of 13 bases. The CDR3 has 16 amino acids. The DNA of the CDR3 is TGTGCCAGCAGCTTAGAGGCTTGGGGAGAGACCGGGGAGCTGTTTTTT. Protein: CASSLEAWGETGELFF.

V usage is TRBV25-1 and J usage is TRBJ1-4, with unresolved D. V lost 4 bases and J lost 8, with 17 bases in between. The CDR3 length is 15 residues. Germline V gene data show CDR1 as MGHDK and CDR2 as SYGVNS. The chain's CDR3 is CASSGMGRALEKLFF. The CDR3 DNA sequence: TGTGCCAGCAGTGGTATGGGGAGGGCTCTGGAAAAACTGTTTTTT.

J is TRBJ2-3 and V is TRBV19; 9 bases are shared with TRBD1. The CDR3 length is 16 residues. The V gene end was trimmed by 5 bases and the J gene end by 8 bases; junction bases not matched to a gene: 14. Germline values: CDR1 LNHDA, CDR2 SQIVND (reference sequence). The CDR3 DNA follows: TGTGCCAGTAGTCCAGGGGGACAGGGCTGGAGGGTTACGCAGTATTTT. Translation: CASSPGGQGWRVTQYF.

The rearrangement links TRBV4-1 to TRBJ2-1; 11 positions match TRBD2. The CDR3 loop spans 19 amino acids. In germline, CDR1 is MGHRA, CDR2 YSYEKL. With 2 bases clipped from V and 0 bases from J, the junction kept 9 bases outside the gene matches. The CDR3 region is CASSQHRTSGHSSYNEQFF. For the CDR3, the DNA is TGCGCCAGCAGCCAACACCGGACTAGCGGGCACAGCTCCTACAATGAGCAGTTCTTC.

V gene TRBV6-6 combines with J gene TRBJ1-1; TRBD1 agrees at 9 bases. The CDR3 is 14 amino acids. CDR1 is MNHNY, CDR2 SVGAGI, per germline (reference sequence). The V segment lost 10 bases and the J segment 3 bases; nucleotides outside the gene matches: 9. The CDR3 bases are TGTGCCACCGACAGGGGGAATTTAGACACTGAAGCTTTCTTT. Protein product: CATDRGNLDTEAFF.

On this clone itself: Within the sample, other DNA sequences also encode this same CDR3. The chain links TRBV5-6 to TRBJ2-2; maybe TRBD1 (5 bases). This CDR3 contains 15 residues. V was pared by 0 bases and J by 2 bases, with 8 bases between. Looked up from germline, CDR1 is SGHDT and CDR2 is YYEEEE. CDR3 bases: TGTGCCAGCAGCTTGGTTGACAGAAACACCGGGGAGCTGTTTTTT. Translation: CASSLVDRNTGELFF.

The V gene is TRBV27, the J gene TRBJ2-7; D perhaps matches TRBD2 (6 bases). The V gene's germline CDR1 is MNHEY and CDR2 SMNVEV (reference sequence). CDR3 length: 14 residues. Trimming removed 6 bases from V and 0 bases from J, with 12 bases in between. The CDR3 sequence is CASSLAPSSYEQYF. The CDR3 nucleotides read TGTGCCAGCAGCCTAGCGCCCAGCTCCTACGAGCAGTACTTC.

This sequence joins TRBV7-9 and TRBJ1-4, with D maybe TRBD1 (5 bases). CDR1 SEHNR and CDR2 FQNEAQ come from the germline V gene (reference sequence). The length of the CDR3 is 12 residues. Trimming took off 3 bases at V and 7 bases at J, with 6 bases between the two ends. The CDR3 nucleotides are TGTGCCAGCAGCTTGACAGTTGAAAAACTGTTTTTT. This translates into CASSLTVEKLFF.

The CDR3 protein is CASSVLQGVDTEAFF. CDR3 DNA: TGTGCCAGTAGCGTACTACAGGGGGTAGACACTGAAGCTTTCTTT. The chain employs TRBV19 and TRBJ1-1; 8 bases are a match to TRBD1. The germline V gene encodes CDR1 LNHDA and CDR2 SQIVND (reference sequence). CDR3 length: 15 amino acids. The V and J ends lost 6 bases and 3 bases, in that order; junction bases with no gene match: 9.

This chain joins TRBV5-1 and TRBJ1-3; tentatively, D is TRBD1 (5 bases). Per germline, CDR1 SGHRS and CDR2 YFSETQ. V shed 0 bases and J shed 2 bases, with 9 bases lying between them. The CDR3 sequence is 15 residues long. The CDR3 DNA follows: TGCGCCAGCAGCTTGGGGGGGGGACCTGGAAACACCATATATTTT. Its protein product is CASSLGGGPGNTIYF.

Only one count was recorded for this clone. The chain carries TRBV2 and TRBJ2-3, with 10 bases that match TRBD2. This CDR3 region has 16 residues. J was trimmed by 0 bases and V by 5 bases; bases with no gene match: 5. Per germline, CDR1 SNHLY and CDR2 FYNNEI. CDR3 coding DNA: TGTGCCAGCAGTTCATCGACTAGCGGGAGCACAGATACGCAGTATTTT. It encodes CASSSSTSGSTDTQYF. The whole variable domain, filled in from reference TRBV2 and TRBJ2-3, reads EPEVTQTPSHQVTQMGQEVILRCVPISNHLYFYWYRQILGQKVEFLVSFYNNEISEKSEIFDDQFSVERPDGSNFTLKIRSTKLEDSAMYFCASSSSTSGSTDTQYFGPGTRLTVL.

This sequence joins TRBV5-1 and TRBJ2-7, with D possibly TRBD2 on 5 matching bases. Germline lookup yields CDR1 SGHRS and CDR2 YFSETQ. The CDR3 runs 14 residues. V lost 2 bases and J 1 base, leaving 10 bases between the germline ends. CDR3 protein: CASSLAELSYEQYF. The CDR3 bases are TGCGCCAGCAGCTTAGCGGAACTTTCCTACGAGCAGTACTTC.

The rearrangement links TRBV19 to TRBJ2-7; D unclear. The CDR3 has 12 amino acids. CDR1 is LNHDA, CDR2 SQIVND, per germline (reference sequence). V lost 5 bases, J lost 4 bases, and 9 bases lay in between. The CDR3 DNA sequence: TGTGCCAGTAGTCCCCTCCCTTACGAGCAGTACTTC. Its translation: CASSPLPYEQYF.

The chain employs TRBV7-9 and TRBJ2-1, with 7 bases aligning to TRBD1. The CDR3 has 15 residues. V gave up 1 base and J gave up 2 bases; unmatched junction bases: 2. In germline, CDR1 is SEHNR, CDR2 FQNEAQ (reference sequence). The chain's CDR3 is CASSLDRGTYNEQFF. CDR3 coding DNA: TGTGCCAGCAGCTTAGACAGGGGAACCTACAATGAGCAGTTCTTC.

About this clone: The conserved final phenylalanine or tryptophan is absent from the CDR3, which likely points to a read error. This sequence joins TRBV29-1 and TRBJ1-1; tentatively, D is TRBD1 (6 bases). CDR1 and CDR2 (germline): SQVTM, ANQGSEA. V gave up 5 bases and J gave up 2 bases, with 15 bases separating them. The CDR3 sequence is 14 residues long. The CDR3 DNA reads as TGCAGCGTTAGCTTCCGGACAGATAACACTGAAGCTTTCTCT. It codes for CSVSFRTDNTEAFS.

The gene calls are TRBV7-9 and TRBJ1-2, with D hard to call. Germline V gene sequence: CDR1 SEHNR, CDR2 FQNEAQ (reference sequence). V was shortened by 4 bases and J by 4 bases, with 22 bases between the two germline ends. This CDR3 is 17 amino acids long. The CDR3 DNA reads TGTGCCAGCAGCTCCGTGAATTCCGGGATCAAAGGCTATGGCTACACCTTC. It translates to CASSSVNSGIKGYGYTF.

The chain has TRBV7-9 and TRBJ1-5, with 8 bases identical to TRBD1. V was clipped by 5 bases and J by 11 bases; unmatched bases: 17. Germline CDR1 is SEHNR and CDR2 is FQNEAQ (reference sequence). The CDR3 has 16 amino acids. CDR3 loop: CASSPRDRPSFLAQHF. The CDR3 DNA sequence: TGTGCCAGCAGCCCGAGGGACAGGCCCTCTTTTTTGGCCCAGCATTTT.

Only one count was recorded for this clone. The chain couples TRBV7-9 to TRBJ2-1, with 7 nucleotides matching TRBD2. There are 14 residues in the CDR3. Germline values: CDR1 SEHNR, CDR2 FQNEAQ (reference sequence). The V gene end was trimmed by 2 bases and the J gene end by 10 bases; junction bases not matched to a gene: 8. CDR3 coding DNA: TGTGCCAGCAGCTTACCCGGGACTACAAGGGAGCAGTTCTTC. Protein product: CASSLPGTTREQFF. Combining the CDR3 with reference TRBV7-9 and TRBJ2-1 gives the whole variable domain DTGVSQNPRHKITKRGQNVTFRCDPISEHNRLYWYRQTLGQGPEFLTYFQNEAQLEKSRLLSDRFSAERPKGSFSTLEIQRTEQGDSAMYLCASSLPGTTREQFFGPGTRLTVL.

This clone was picked up one time. This chain joins TRBV6-4 and TRBJ2-7, with D maybe TRBD2 (6 bases). Deletions cut 8 bases from V and 5 bases from J, with 22 bases between. CDR1 and CDR2 (germline): MRHNA, SNTAGT. CDR3 length: 15 amino acids. The CDR3, as DNA: TGTGCCAGCCCATTCTCGGGGCGGGAAGTGGACGAGCAGTACTTC. As protein: CASPFSGREVDEQYF.

This clone was observed once. The CDR3 sequence: CASIIRGIHSLPYEQYF. CDR3 nucleotides: TGTGCCAGTATTATCCGGGGAATACACTCTCTTCCCTACGAGCAGTACTTC. The rearrangement joins TRBV5-6 to TRBJ2-7; the D gene is possibly TRBD2 (5 bases). Germline CDR1 is SGHDT and CDR2 is YYEEEE. The ends were cut back, 8 bases at V and 2 bases at J, with 26 bases in the middle. This CDR3 has 17 amino acids.

This clone has just one count. The chain carries TRBV30 and TRBJ1-3; D may be TRBD1 (6 bases). The CDR3 totals 13 residues. V lost 3 bases and J 13 bases, leaving 19 bases between the germline ends. Germline CDR1 and CDR2: GTSNPN and SVGIG (reference sequence). The CDR3 DNA follows: TGTGCCTGGAGCCCAGGAACAGGGCGCGAGATATATTTT. Its translation is CAWSPGTGREIYF.

V gene TRBV11-2 combines with J gene TRBJ1-4; D may be TRBD1 (6 bases). The CDR3 totals 14 residues. Germline CDR1 is SGHAT and CDR2 is FQNNGV. Trimming took 5 bases from V and 6 from J, leaving 13 bases between them. Written as DNA, the CDR3 is TGTGCCAGCAGCAAACAGGGACGAGATGAAAAACTGTTTTTT. This codes for CASSKQGRDEKLFF.

In nucleotides, the CDR3 is TGTGCCAGCTCACCTCCGGGACAGGGGGCGGTAGGCTACACCTTC. This gives the protein CASSPPGQGAVGYTF. The chain links TRBV18 to TRBJ1-2, with 12 bases that match TRBD1. The junction had 7 bases not matched to a gene; V was cut back by 3 bases and J by 8 bases. In germline, CDR1 is KGHSH, CDR2 LQKENI. The CDR3 loop spans 15 amino acids.

V usage is TRBV11-2 and J usage is TRBJ1-2; a possible D gene is TRBD1 (5 bases). Trimming stripped 1 base from V and 6 bases from J, with 9 bases between. CDR1 is SGHAT, CDR2 FQNNGV, per germline. The CDR3 has 13 residues. CDR3 in amino acids: CASSLATEDGYTF. Written as DNA, the CDR3 is TGTGCCAGCAGCTTAGCGACAGAAGATGGCTACACCTTC.

This sequence joins TRBV4-2 and TRBJ1-2; 9 bases align to TRBD1. CDR3 length equals 17 residues. V lost 1 base and J lost 3; bases outside the gene matches: 9. CDR1 and CDR2 (germline): LGHNA, YNFKEQ. CDR3 DNA sequence: TGTGCCAGCAGCCAAGGAGGGCGGACAGGGGCGGACTATGGCTACACCTTC. Its translation: CASSQGGRTGADYGYTF.

The V gene is TRBV2, the J gene TRBJ2-2; 11 nucleotides align to TRBD2. The germline gives CDR1 SNHLY, CDR2 FYNNEI. J gave up 5 bases and V 5 bases, and 4 bases lay outside the gene matches. This CDR3 region has 15 residues. The CDR3 loop reads CASSNRLAGTGELFF. CDR3 in DNA: TGTGCCAGCAGTAACCGACTAGCGGGGACCGGGGAGCTGTTTTTT.

This clone came up once. This chain uses TRBV6-5 with TRBJ2-1, with TRBD2 matching 13 bases. The V gene's germline CDR1 is MNHEY and CDR2 SVGAGI. The V and J ends lost 5 bases and 7 bases, in that order; junction bases with no gene match: 5. The CDR3 loop spans 15 amino acids. The CDR3 nucleotides read TGTGCCAGCAGTCCGGGACTAGCGGGATTGAATGAGCAGTTCTTC. The encoded protein is CASSPGLAGLNEQFF.

This clone was picked up one time. The chain couples TRBV28 to TRBJ1-3; TRBD1 agrees at 7 bases. CDR3 length equals 14 residues. Germline values: CDR1 MDHEN, CDR2 SYDVKM. Trimming removed 5 bases from V and 5 bases from J; junction bases left unmatched: 6. The CDR3 region is CASSPGQLRNTIYF. The CDR3 nucleotides are TGTGCCAGCAGTCCGGGACAGTTACGAAACACCATATATTTT.

The V and J genes are TRBV2 and TRBJ2-7; no firm D call. Germline CDR1 SNHLY, CDR2 FYNNEI. The CDR3 totals 15 residues. V lost 6 bases and J lost 2, with 17 bases in between. The CDR3 DNA reads TGTGCCAGCAGGTCTCGGTCAAATAAGACCTACGAGCAGTACTTC. Translated, it gives CASRSRSNKTYEQYF.

The chain links TRBV5-8 to TRBJ2-3; 10 bases align to TRBD2. Germline V lookup: CDR1 SGHTS, CDR2 YDEGEE. The CDR3 covers 17 residues. The ends lost 0 bases at V and 1 base at J; junction bases unmatched: 5. CDR3 sequence (DNA): TGTGCCAGCAGCTTGGGGGACACTAGCGGGGGCACAGATACGCAGTATTTT. This translates into CASSLGDTSGGTDTQYF.